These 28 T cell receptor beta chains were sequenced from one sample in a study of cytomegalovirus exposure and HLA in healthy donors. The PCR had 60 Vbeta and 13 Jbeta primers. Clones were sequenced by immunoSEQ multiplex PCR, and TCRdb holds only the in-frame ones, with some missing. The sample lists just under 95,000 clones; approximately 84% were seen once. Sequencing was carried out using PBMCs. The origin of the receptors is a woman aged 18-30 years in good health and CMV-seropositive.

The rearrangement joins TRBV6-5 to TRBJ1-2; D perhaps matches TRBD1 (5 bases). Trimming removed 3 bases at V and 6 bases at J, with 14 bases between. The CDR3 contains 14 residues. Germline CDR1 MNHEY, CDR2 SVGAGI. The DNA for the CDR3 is TGTGCCAGCAGTTATCGTCCAACGACAGATGGCTACACCTTC. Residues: CASSYRPTTDGYTF.

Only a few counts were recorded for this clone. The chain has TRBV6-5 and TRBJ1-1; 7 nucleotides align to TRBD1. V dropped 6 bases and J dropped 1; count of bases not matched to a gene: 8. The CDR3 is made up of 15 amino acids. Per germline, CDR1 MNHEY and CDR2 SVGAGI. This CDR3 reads CASSLTGQKNTEAFF. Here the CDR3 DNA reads TGTGCCAGCAGCCTAACGGGACAGAAGAACACTGAAGCTTTCTTT.

The CDR3 sequence: CASSRDSTNQPQHF. The CDR3 DNA follows: TGTGCCAGCAGTCGCGACAGTACAAATCAGCCCCAGCATTTT. This sequence joins TRBV6-6 and TRBJ1-5; D is possibly TRBD1 (5 bases). CDR1 MNHNY and CDR2 SVGAGI come from the germline V gene (reference sequence). This CDR3 comprises 14 residues. Trimming took off 5 bases at V and 4 bases at J, with 12 bases between the two ends.

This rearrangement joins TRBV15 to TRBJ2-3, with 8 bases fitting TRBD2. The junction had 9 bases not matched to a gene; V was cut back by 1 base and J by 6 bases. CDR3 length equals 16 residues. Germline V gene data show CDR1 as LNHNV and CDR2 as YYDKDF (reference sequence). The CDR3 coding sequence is TGTGCCACCAGCAGAGGATCTAGCGGGCCAGGGGATACGCAGTATTTT. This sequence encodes CATSRGSSGPGDTQYF.

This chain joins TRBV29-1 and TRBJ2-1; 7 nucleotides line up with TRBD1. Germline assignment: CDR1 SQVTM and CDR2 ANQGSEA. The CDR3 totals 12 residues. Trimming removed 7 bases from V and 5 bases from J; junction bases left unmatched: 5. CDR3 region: CSGLTGNNEQFF. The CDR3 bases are TGCAGCGGACTGACAGGGAACAATGAGCAGTTCTTC.

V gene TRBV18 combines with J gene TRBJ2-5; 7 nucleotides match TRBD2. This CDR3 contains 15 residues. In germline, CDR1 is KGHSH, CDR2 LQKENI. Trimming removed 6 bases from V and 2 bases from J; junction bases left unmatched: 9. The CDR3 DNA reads TGTGCCAGCTCTCTGGCCGGGACTATTCAAGAGACCCAGTACTTC. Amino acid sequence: CASSLAGTIQETQYF.

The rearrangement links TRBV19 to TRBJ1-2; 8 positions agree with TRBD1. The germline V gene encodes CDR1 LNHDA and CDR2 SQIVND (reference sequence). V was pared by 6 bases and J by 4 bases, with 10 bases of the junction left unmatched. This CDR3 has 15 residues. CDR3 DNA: TGTGCCAGTAGCCTAACCGGACAGGGAAGCTATGGCTACACCTTC. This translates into CASSLTGQGSYGYTF.

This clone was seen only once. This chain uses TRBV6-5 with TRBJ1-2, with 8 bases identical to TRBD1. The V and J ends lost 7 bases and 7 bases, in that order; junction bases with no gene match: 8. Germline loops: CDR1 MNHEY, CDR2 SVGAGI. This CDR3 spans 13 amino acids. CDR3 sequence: CASNTGQGGGYTF. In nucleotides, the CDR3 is TGTGCCAGCAACACCGGACAGGGCGGTGGCTACACCTTC.

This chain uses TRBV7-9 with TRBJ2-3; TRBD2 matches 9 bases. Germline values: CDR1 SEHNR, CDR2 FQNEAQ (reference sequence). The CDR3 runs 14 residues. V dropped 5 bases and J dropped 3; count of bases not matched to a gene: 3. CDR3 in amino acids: CASSRAGGTDTQYF. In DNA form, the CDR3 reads TGTGCCAGCAGCCGTGCGGGAGGGACAGATACGCAGTATTTT. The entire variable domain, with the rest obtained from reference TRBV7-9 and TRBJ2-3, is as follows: DTGVSQNPRHKITKRGQNVTFRCDPISEHNRLYWYRQTLGQGPEFLTYFQNEAQLEKSRLLSDRFSAERPKGSFSTLEIQRTEQGDSAMYLCASSRAGGTDTQYFGPGTRLTVL.

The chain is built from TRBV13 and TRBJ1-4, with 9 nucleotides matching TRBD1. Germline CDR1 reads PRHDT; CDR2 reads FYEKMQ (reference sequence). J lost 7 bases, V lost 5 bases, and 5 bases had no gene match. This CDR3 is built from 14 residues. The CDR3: CASSPGQGREKLFF. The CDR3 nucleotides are TGTGCCAGCAGCCCGGGACAGGGCCGTGAAAAACTGTTTTTT. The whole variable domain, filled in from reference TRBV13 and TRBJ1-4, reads AAGVIQSPRHLIKEKRETATLKCYPIPRHDTVYWYQQGPGQDPQFLISFYEKMQSDKGSIPDRFSAQQFSDYHSELNMSSLELGDSALYFCASSPGQGREKLFFGSGTQLSVL.

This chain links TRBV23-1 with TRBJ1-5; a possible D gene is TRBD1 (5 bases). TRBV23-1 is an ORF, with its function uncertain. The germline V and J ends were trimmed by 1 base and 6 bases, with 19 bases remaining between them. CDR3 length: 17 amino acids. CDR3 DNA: TGCGCCAGCAGTCAATTAATGGCAGGGTCCCTCCCTCAGCCCCAGCATTTT. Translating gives CASSQLMAGSLPQPQHF.

CDR3 amino acids: CASSFGQVYGYTF. Here the CDR3 DNA reads TGTGCCAGCAGCTTCGGACAGGTCTATGGCTACACCTTC. The chain carries TRBV7-9 and TRBJ1-2; 7 bases agree with TRBD1. CDR3 length: 13 amino acids. V gave up 3 bases and J gave up 4 bases; unmatched junction bases: 2. The germline V gene has CDR1 SEHNR and CDR2 FQNEAQ (reference sequence).

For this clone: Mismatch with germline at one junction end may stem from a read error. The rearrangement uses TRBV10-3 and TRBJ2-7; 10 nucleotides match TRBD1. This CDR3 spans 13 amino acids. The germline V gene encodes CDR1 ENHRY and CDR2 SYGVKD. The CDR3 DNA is TGTGCCATCAATCCGGGACAGGGGCAGATTTGGATCTTC. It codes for CAINPGQGQIWIF.

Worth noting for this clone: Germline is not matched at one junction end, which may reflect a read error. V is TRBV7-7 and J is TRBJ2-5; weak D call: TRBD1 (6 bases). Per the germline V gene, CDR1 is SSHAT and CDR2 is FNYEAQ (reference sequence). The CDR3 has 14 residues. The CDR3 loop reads CASSLGLGAETQYF. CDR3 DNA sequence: TGTGCTAGCAGCTTAGGGCTGGGGGCAGAGACCCAGTACTTC.

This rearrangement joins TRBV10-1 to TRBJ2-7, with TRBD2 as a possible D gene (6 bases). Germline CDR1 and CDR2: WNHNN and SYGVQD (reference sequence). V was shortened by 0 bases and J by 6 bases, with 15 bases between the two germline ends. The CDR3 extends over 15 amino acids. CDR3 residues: CASSESRVLAAEQYF. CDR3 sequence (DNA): TGCGCCAGCAGTGAGTCTCGGGTCTTAGCGGCCGAGCAGTACTTC.

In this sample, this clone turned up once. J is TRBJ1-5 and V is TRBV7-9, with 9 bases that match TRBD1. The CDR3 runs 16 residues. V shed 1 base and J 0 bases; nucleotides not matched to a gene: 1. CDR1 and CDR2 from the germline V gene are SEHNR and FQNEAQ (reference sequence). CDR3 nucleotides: TGTGCCAGCAGCTTAGGGACAGGGGCTAGCAATCAGCCCCAGCATTTT. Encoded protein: CASSLGTGASNQPQHF.

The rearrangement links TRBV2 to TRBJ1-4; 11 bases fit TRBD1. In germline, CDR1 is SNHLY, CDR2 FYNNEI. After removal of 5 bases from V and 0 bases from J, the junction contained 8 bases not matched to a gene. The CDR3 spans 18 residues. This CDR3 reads CASSRWGTGGATNEKLFF. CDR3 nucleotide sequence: TGTGCCAGCAGTCGTTGGGGGACAGGGGGTGCAACTAATGAAAAACTGTTTTTT.

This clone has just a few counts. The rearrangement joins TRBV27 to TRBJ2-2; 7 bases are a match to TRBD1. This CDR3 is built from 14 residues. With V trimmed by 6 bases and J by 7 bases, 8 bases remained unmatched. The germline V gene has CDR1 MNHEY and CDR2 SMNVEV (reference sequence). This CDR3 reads CASRLQQGYGELFF. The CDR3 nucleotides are TGTGCCAGCAGACTCCAACAGGGGTACGGGGAGCTGTTTTTT.

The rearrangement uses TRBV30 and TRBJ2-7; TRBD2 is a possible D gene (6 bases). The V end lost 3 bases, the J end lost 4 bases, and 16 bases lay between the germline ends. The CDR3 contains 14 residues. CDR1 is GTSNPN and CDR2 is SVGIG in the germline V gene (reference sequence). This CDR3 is CAWRSPGLPYEQYF. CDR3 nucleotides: TGTGCCTGGAGGAGTCCGGGACTTCCTTACGAGCAGTACTTC.

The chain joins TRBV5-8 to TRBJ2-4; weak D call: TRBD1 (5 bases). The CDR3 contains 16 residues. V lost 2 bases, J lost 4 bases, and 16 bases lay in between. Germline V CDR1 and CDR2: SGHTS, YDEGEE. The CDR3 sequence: CASSFGGNRKKNIQYF. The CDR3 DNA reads TGTGCCAGCAGCTTCGGTGGGAACAGGAAAAAAAACATTCAGTACTTC. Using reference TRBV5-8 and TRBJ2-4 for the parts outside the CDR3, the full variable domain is EAGVTQSPTHLIKTRGQQATLRCSPISGHTSVYWYQQALGLGLQFLLWYDEGEERNRGNFPPRFSGRQFPNYSSELNVNALELEDSALYLCASSFGGNRKKNIQYFGAGTRLSVL.

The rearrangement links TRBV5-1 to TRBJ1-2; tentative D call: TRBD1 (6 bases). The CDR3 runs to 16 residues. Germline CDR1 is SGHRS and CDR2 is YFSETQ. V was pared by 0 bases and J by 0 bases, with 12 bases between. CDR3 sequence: CASSLAKGGSNYGYTF. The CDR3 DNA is TGCGCCAGCAGCTTGGCCAAGGGGGGGTCTAACTATGGCTACACCTTC.

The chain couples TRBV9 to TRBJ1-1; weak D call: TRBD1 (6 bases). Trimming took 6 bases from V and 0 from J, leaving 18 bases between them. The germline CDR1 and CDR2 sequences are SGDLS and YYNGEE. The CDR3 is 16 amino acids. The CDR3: CASTLGGQGMNTEAFF. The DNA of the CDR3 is TGTGCCAGCACCCTAGGGGGTCAGGGGATGAACACTGAAGCTTTCTTT.

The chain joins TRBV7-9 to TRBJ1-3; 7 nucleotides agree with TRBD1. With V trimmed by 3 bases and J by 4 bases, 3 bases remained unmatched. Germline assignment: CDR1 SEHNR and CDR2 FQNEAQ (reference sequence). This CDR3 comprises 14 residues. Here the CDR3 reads CASSLRDRGNTIYF. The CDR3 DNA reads TGTGCCAGCAGCTTGAGGGACAGAGGAAACACCATATATTTT.

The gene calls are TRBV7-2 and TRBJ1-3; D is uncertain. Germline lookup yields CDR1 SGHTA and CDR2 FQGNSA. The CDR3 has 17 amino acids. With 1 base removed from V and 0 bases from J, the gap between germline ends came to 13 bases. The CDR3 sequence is CASSLVGGLNSGNTIYF. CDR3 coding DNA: TGTGCCAGCAGCTTAGTTGGCGGACTAAACTCTGGAAACACCATATATTTT.

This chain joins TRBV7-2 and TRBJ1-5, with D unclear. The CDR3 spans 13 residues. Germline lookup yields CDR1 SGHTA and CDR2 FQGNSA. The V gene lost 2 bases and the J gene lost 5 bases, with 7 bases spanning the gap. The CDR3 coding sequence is TGTGCCAGCAGCTTATTCGGAGATCAGCCCCAGCATTTT. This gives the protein CASSLFGDQPQHF.

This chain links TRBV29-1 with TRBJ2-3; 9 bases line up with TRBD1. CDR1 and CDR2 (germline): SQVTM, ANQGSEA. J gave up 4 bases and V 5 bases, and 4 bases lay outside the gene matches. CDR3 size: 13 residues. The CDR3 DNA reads TGCAGCGTTCCGGGACAGGGTCCAGATACGCAGTATTTT. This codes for CSVPGQGPDTQYF.

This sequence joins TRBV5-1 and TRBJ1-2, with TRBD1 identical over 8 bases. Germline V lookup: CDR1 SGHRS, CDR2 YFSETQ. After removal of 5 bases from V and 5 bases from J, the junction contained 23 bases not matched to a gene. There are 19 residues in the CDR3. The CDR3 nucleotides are TGCGCCAGCAGTTTCAGGACAGGGTCCAAACTCGGGGACTATTATGGCTACACCTTC. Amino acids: CASSFRTGSKLGDYYGYTF.

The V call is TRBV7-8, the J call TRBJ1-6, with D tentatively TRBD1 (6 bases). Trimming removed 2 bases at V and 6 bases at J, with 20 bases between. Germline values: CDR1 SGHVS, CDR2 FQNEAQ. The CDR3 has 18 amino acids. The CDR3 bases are TGTGCCAGCAGCTTACGGGGGGCGGACCCAACGGGTAATTCACCCCTCCACTTT. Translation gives CASSLRGADPTGNSPLHF.